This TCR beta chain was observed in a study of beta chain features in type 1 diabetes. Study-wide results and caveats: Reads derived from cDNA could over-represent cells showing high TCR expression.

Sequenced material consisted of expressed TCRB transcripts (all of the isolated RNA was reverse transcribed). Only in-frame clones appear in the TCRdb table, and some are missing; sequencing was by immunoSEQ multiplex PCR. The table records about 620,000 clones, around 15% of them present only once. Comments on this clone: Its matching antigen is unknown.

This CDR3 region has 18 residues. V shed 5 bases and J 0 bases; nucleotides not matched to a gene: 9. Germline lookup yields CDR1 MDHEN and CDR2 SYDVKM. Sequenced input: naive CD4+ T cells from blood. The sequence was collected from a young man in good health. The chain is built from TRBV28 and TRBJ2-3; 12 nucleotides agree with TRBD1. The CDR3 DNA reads TGTGCCAGCAGTATCGCCGGGACAGGGGGCCGGAGCACAGATACGCAGTATTTT. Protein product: CASSIAGTGGRSTDTQYF.